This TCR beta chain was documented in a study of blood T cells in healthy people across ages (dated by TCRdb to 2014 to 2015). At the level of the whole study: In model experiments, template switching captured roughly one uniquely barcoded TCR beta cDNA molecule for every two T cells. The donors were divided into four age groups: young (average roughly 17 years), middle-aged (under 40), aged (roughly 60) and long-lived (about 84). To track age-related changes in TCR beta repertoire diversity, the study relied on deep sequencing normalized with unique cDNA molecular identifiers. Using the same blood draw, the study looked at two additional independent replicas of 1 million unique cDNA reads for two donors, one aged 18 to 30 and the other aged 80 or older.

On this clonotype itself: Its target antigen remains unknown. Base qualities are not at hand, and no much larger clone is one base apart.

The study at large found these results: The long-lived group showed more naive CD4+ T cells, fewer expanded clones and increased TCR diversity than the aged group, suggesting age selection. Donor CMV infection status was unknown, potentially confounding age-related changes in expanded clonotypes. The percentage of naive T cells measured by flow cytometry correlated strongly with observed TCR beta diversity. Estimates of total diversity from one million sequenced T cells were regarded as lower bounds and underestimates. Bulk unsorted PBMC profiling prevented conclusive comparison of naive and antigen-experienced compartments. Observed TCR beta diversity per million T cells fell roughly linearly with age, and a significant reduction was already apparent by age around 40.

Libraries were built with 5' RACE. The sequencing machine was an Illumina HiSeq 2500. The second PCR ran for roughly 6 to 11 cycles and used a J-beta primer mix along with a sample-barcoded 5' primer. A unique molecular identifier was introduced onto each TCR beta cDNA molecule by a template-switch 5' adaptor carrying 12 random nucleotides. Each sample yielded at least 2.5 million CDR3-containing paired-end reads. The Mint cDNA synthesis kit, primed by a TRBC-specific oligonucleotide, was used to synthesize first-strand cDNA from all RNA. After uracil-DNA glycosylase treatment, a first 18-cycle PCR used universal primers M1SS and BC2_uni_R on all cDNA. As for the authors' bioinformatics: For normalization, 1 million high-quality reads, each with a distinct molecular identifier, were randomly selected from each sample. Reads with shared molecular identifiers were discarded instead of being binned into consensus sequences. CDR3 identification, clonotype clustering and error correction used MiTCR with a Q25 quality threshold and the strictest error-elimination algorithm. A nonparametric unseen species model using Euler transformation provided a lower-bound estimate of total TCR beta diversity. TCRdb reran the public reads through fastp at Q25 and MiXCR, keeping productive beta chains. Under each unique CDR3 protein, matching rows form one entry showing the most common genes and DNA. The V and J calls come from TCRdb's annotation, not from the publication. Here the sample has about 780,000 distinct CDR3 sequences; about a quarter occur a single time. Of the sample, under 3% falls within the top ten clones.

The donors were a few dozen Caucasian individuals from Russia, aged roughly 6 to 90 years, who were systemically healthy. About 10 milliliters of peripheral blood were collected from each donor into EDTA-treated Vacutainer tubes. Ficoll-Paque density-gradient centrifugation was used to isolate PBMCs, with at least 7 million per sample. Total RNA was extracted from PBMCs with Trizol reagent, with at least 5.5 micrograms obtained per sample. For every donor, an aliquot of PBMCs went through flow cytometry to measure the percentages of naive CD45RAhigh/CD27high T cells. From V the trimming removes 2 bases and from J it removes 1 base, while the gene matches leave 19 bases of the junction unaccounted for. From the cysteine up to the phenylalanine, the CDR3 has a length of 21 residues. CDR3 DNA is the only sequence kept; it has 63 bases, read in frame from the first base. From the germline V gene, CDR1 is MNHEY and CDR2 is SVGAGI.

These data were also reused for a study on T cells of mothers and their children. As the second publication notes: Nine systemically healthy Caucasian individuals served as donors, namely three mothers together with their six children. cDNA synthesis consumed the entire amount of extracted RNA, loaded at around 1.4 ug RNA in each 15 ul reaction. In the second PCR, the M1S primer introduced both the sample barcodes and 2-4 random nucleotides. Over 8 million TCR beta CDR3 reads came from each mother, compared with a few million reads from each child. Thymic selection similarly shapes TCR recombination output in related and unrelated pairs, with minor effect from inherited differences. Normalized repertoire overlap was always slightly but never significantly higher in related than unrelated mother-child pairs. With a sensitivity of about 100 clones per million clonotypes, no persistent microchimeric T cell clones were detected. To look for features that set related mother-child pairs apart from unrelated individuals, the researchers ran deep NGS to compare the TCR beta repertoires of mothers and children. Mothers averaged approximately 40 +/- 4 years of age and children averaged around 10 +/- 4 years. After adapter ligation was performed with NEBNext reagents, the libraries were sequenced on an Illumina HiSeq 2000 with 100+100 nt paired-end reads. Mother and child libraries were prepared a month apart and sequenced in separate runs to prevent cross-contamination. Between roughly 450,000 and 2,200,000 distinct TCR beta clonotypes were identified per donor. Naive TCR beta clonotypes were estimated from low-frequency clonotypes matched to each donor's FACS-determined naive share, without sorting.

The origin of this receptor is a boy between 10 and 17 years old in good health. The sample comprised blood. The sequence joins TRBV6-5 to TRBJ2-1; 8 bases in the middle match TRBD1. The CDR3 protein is CASSYRDRGRGNLASYNEQFF. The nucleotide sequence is TGTGCCAGCAGTTACCGAGACAGGGGACGTGGTAATTTAGCGTCCTACAATGAGCAGTTCTTC.